The T cell receptor beta chain under discussion was sequenced for a study of blood T cell repertoires in COVID-19. Across the whole study: Collection of acute and convalescent COVID-19 samples took place in the United States, Italy and Spain. T cells, B-cell-depleted T cells, or PBMCs supplied cDNA or gDNA.

Source study methods: For nucleated cells, counts were estimated from reference gene primer amplification. This table comes from immunoSEQ multiplex PCR, and its TCRdb copy is limited to in-frame clones, with some not included. The D gene and trimming were derived from the DNA, and the V and J assignments and clone size from that table. In the table there are tens of thousands of clones, roughly 89% of which are singletons. The CDR3 runs to 15 residues. CDR1 LNHDA and CDR2 SQIVND come from the germline V gene (reference sequence). V shed 0 bases, J shed 3 bases, and the junction held 4 bases outside the gene matches.

The clonotype was recovered from a man between 60 and 75 years old with active COVID-19. The source material was peripheral blood. The genes are TRBV19 and TRBJ2-5; 7 bases are shared with TRBD1. The CDR3, as DNA: TGTGCCAGTAGTATAGATCGGGACAGCGAAGAGACCCAGTACTTC. Amino acids: CASSIDRDSEETQYF.